A single sample gave rise to the 10 T cell receptor beta chains below, sequenced in a study of CD8+ T cells in alopecia areata. As the sequencing template, cDNA was produced by extracting RNA and reverse transcribing it. TCRdb's copy holds only in-frame clones and misses some; the assay was immunoSEQ multiplex PCR. The sample lists fewer than 200,000 clones; 59% were seen once. The source material was CD4+ T cells sorted from blood, sampled at week 0. The receptor source for this set is a human donor with alopecia areata.

This clone was seen a few times. This sequence joins TRBV5-6 and TRBJ2-3; tentative D call: TRBD1 (6 bases). V dropped 4 bases and J dropped 4 bases, with 13 bases sitting between them. Germline V CDR1 and CDR2: SGHDT, YYEEEE. The CDR3 loop spans 14 amino acids. CDR3 in amino acids: CASSLDSWPDTQYF. CDR3 DNA: TGTGCCAGCAGCCTGGACAGCTGGCCAGATACGCAGTATTTT.

V is TRBV30 and J is TRBJ1-1; unclear D gene. The CDR3 runs to 12 residues. Trimming left V 2 bases short and J 2 bases short, with 6 bases between. Germline loops: CDR1 GTSNPN, CDR2 SVGIG (reference sequence). DNA for the CDR3: TGTGCCTGGAGTAGGGAAAACACTGAAGCTTTCTTT. Protein product: CAWSRENTEAFF.

The V gene is TRBV5-1, the J gene TRBJ1-6; 11 positions agree with TRBD1. Germline lookup yields CDR1 SGHRS and CDR2 YFSETQ. V trimming: 5 bases; J trimming: 11 bases; junction bases outside the gene matches: 3. The CDR3 is 13 residues long. The CDR3 nucleotides read TGCGCCAGCAGGCGGACAGGGGGCACACCCCTCCACTTT. Its protein is CASRRTGGTPLHF. Based on the CDR3 plus reference TRBV5-1 and TRBJ1-6, the full variable domain is KAGVTQTPRYLIKTRGQQVTLSCSPISGHRSVSWYQQTPGQGLQFLFEYFSETQRNKGNFPGRFSGRQFSNSRSEMNVSTLELGDSALYLCASRRTGGTPLHFGNGTRLTVT.

This clone was seen a single time. The genes are TRBV5-1 and TRBJ1-1, with D unresolved. The CDR3 loop spans 14 amino acids. CDR1 is SGHRS and CDR2 is YFSETQ in the germline V gene. The germline V and J ends were trimmed by 4 bases and 2 bases, with 12 bases remaining between them. In DNA, the CDR3 is TGCGCCAGCAGCCCCTTACAGCTCAACACTGAAGCTTTCTTT. Residues: CASSPLQLNTEAFF.

V and J are TRBV30 and TRBJ1-6, with TRBD1 matching over 9 bases. Trimming took 3 bases from V and 13 from J; bases not matched to a gene: 7. The CDR3 has 13 residues. Germline CDR1 GTSNPN, CDR2 SVGIG (reference sequence). The CDR3: CAWRVGQGHPLHF. The CDR3 bases are TGTGCCTGGAGAGTGGGACAGGGACATCCCCTCCACTTT.

The chain employs TRBV29-1 and TRBJ1-2, with TRBD1 matching over 10 bases. In germline, CDR1 is SQVTM, CDR2 ANQGSEA. The CDR3 is made up of 13 amino acids. Trimming took 3 bases from V and 8 from J; bases not matched to a gene: 6. CDR3 DNA sequence: TGCAGCGTTGAGCCCGGGACAGGGGCCGGCTACACCTTC. Encoded protein: CSVEPGTGAGYTF.

The chain is built from TRBV19 and TRBJ2-7, with 7 bases aligning to TRBD1. Germline V gene lookup returns CDR1 LNHDA and CDR2 SQIVND (reference sequence). There are 14 residues in the CDR3. J lost 1 base, V lost 6 bases, and 6 bases had no gene match. CDR3 nucleotide sequence: TGTGCCAGTAGGTCAGGGGGTAGGTCCTACGAGCAGTACTTC. It codes for CASRSGGRSYEQYF.

This clone was found a few times. The DNA is omitted, as the CDR3 cannot be located on it reliably, and the CDR3 follows TCRdb's listing. The chain recombines TRBV29-1 with TRBJ1-2. The V gene's germline CDR1 is SQVTM and CDR2 ANQGSEA. The CDR3 region is 13 residues in length, termini included. The CDR3 loop reads CSVAGGNRATDTF.

The chain is built from TRBV14 and TRBJ2-7; 7 nucleotides align to TRBD1. Germline CDR1 and CDR2: SGHDN and FVKESK. The CDR3 is 14 residues long. V shed 1 base and J 5 bases; nucleotides not matched to a gene: 5. The CDR3, as DNA: TGTGCCAGCAGCCAAGGACAGGGTCGGCACGAGCAGTACTTC. Translated: CASSQGQGRHEQYF. Complete variable domain (other parts from reference TRBV14 and TRBJ2-7): EAGVTQFPSHSVIEKGQTVTLRCDPISGHDNLYWYRRVMGKEIKFLLHFVKESKQDESGMPNNRFLAERTGGTYSTLKVQPAELEDSGVYFCASSQGQGRHEQYFGPGTRLTVT.

Turning to this clone: A far larger clone differs by one base, so this is likely a read error. This CDR3 is CASSLEETQYF. The CDR3 coding sequence is TGTGCCAGCAGCTTGGAAGAGACCCAGTACTTC. The chain employs TRBV5-6 and TRBJ2-5; no firm D call. The CDR3 is 11 residues long. Per germline, CDR1 SGHDT and CDR2 YYEEEE. Trimming removed 0 bases at V and 3 bases at J, with 0 bases between. Using reference TRBV5-6 and TRBJ2-5 for the parts outside the CDR3, the full variable domain is DAGVTQSPTHLIKTRGQQVTLRCSPKSGHDTVSWYQQALGQGPQFIFQYYEEEERQRGNFPDRFSGHQFPNYSSELNVNALLLGDSALYLCASSLEETQYFGPGTRLLVL.